This T cell receptor (beta chain) originates from a study of blood T cell repertoires in COVID-19 (dated by TCRdb to 2020 to 2022). Background for the entire study: The collaborator samples originated in the United States, Italy and Spain and spanned the acute and convalescent phases of COVID-19. The repertoires were released in a freely available public database meant as a resource for research on the immune response to SARS-CoV-2. Where HLA class I and class II types were available, the types were taken from metadata supplied by the sample provider, not from assay-based typing. The samples were drawn from two sources: the first 160 participants of the ongoing ImmuneRACE study, and 1,254 subjects contributed by 6 global collaborators. Deeply sampled blood TCRbeta repertoires from subjects exposed to, actively infected with, or recovered from COVID-19 were included in the dataset. The material from the prospective study consisted of cDNA or gDNA derived from T cells, B-cell-depleted T cells, or PBMCs. Sample metadata almost always included a de-identified subject ID, COVID-19 status, age in years and sex. General study outcomes and caveats: The quantity of clinical and demographic metadata differed by source and by participant and was supplied without curation.

Whole blood was collected in K2EDTA tubes by collaborating institutions according to the institutions' own protocols. Collaborator samples were shipped for TCRbeta analysis as frozen whole blood, isolated PBMCs, or DNA extracted from either sample type. As concerns this clone: It lacks a known antigen. No base quality values were provided; no much bigger clone lies one nucleotide off.

The germline V gene sets CDR1 to LGHNA and CDR2 to YNFKEQ. The germline ends are 7 bases apart after V is trimmed by 1 base and J by 4 bases. Measured from the cysteine to the phenylalanine, the CDR3 is 14 residues long. Only the CDR3 portion is preserved as DNA: 42 bases, with reading frame beginning at the first base. The immunoSEQ Assay, a bias-controlled multiplex PCR, was used to amplify TCRbeta CDR3 regions from genomic DNA. In the source study's methods: The number of nucleated cells in each sample was estimated from the amplification of reference gene primers within the assay. Sequence reads were collapsed and filtered to measure the absolute abundance of every unique TCRbeta CDR3 rearrangement. For each sample, productive Simpson clonality was calculated by taking the square root of Simpson's diversity index across productive rearrangements. The clones in this table, taken by TCRdb from immuneACCESS, are in-frame only. Not every clone is retained; where verified, under half of the shortfall comes from an unresolved V gene, and the cause of the rest is unknown. That table supplies the V and J calls and clone size; D and trimming were determined from the DNA. The sample has under 200,000 clones on record, approximately 83% of them singletons. Roughly 2% of the sample is in the top ten clones.

Material for sequencing was peripheral blood. Recombination linked TRBV4-2 to TRBJ2-2; the D gene is unclear. The clonotype comes from an elderly woman with acute or convalescent COVID-19. The CDR3 amino acid sequence is: CASSQGVGTGELFF. At the DNA level, the sequence is TGTGCCAGCAGCCAAGGAGTCGGCACCGGGGAGCTGTTTTTT.